The clone carrying this T cell receptor (beta chain) was recorded once. This CDR3 is 15 amino acids long. Germline V gene data show CDR1 as SGHAT and CDR2 as FQDESV (reference sequence). Trimming removed 4 bases from V and 3 bases from J, with 15 bases in between. Only in-frame clones appear in the TCRdb table, and some are missing; sequencing was by immunoSEQ multiplex PCR. The sample holds tens of thousands of clones; around 84% are singletons and the top ten take roughly 34%. These data are taken from a study of OX40 agonist ivuxolimab in advanced cancers. Study as a whole: The patients got ivuxolimab, which is an agonistic anti-OX40 (CD134) antibody. The diagnoses of dose-escalation patients were hepatocellular carcinoma, melanoma, renal cell or head and neck cancer.

Autoimmune disease history or systemic immunosuppression was exclusionary. Blood specimens came from baseline, cycle 4 day 1, and cycle 7 day 1. The sample consisted of CD4+ or CD8+ T cells sorted from blood, taken in a trial of the OX40 agonist ivuxolimab. The receptor comes from an adult with an advanced solid tumor such as melanoma, head and neck, liver or kidney cancer. The rearrangement uses TRBV11-1 and TRBJ2-5, with a possible D match to TRBD2 (6 bases). CDR3 bases: TGTGCCAGCAGCTCCGGGACGGGAGATGAAGAGACCCAGTACTTC. It encodes CASSSGTGDEETQYF.